This entry describes one T cell receptor (beta chain). The sample is drawn from a study of PD-1 blockade in mismatch repair-deficient tumors. The CDR3 has 14 amino acids. The V gene end was trimmed by 7 bases and the J gene end by 6 bases; junction bases not matched to a gene: 8. Germline CDR1 SNHLY, CDR2 FYNNEI. Only in-frame clones appear in the TCRdb table, and some are missing; sequencing was by immunoSEQ multiplex PCR. The data show about 51,000 clones, with around four fifths seen just once and over 3% held by the top ten. TCR sequencing covered a few patients who responded to pembrolizumab. This specimen was peripheral blood, taken 4 weeks after starting pembrolizumab. The receptor's source is an adult with mismatch repair-deficient cancer. The rearrangement joins TRBV2 to TRBJ1-5; 8 bases agree with TRBD1. The CDR3 protein is CASTRTGLGQPQHF. The DNA of the CDR3 is TGTGCCAGCACTCGGACAGGGTTAGGTCAGCCCCAGCATTTT.